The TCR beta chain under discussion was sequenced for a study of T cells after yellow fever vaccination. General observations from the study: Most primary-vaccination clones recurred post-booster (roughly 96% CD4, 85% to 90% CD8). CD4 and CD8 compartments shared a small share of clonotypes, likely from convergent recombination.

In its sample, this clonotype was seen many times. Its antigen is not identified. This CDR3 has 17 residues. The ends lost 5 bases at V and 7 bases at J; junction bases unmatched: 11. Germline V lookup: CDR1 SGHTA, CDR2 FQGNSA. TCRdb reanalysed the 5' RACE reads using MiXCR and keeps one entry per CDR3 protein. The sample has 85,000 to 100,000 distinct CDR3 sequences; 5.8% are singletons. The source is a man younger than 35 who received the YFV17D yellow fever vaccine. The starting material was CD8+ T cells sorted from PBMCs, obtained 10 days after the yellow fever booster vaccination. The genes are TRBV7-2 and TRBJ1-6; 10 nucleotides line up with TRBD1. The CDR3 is CASSRRQGAFQNSPLHF. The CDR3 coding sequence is TGTGCCAGCAGCAGACGACAGGGGGCTTTCCAAAATTCACCCCTCCACTTT.